This passage covers 27 T cell receptor beta chains from one sample sequenced in a study of neurological immune-mediated disorders. Regarding time point: technical triplicate 3. TCRdb independently ran MiXCR on the 5' RACE reads; one entry per CDR3 protein. This repertoire shows about 44,000 distinct CDR3 sequences, about 22% found once; its top ten account for around 4%. Sequencing was performed on PBMCs. Receptors were obtained from a man in his 60s with HTLV-1-associated myelopathy (HAM/TSP).

The table lists this clonotype with many counts. The CDR3, as DNA: TGCAGTGCTAGAGATACGGTGCTCCGGGACCCTTACTCCTACGAGCAGTACTTC. It translates to CSARDTVLRDPYSYEQYF. The chain is built from TRBV20-1 and TRBJ2-7; perhaps D is TRBD1 or TRBD2 (5 bases each). The length of the CDR3 is 18 residues. Trimming took off 0 bases at V and 0 bases at J, with 21 bases between the two ends. The germline V gene encodes CDR1 DFQATT and CDR2 SNEGSKA (reference sequence).

This clonotype was observed many times. The rearrangement uses TRBV29-1 and TRBJ2-7; perhaps D is TRBD1 or TRBD2 (6 bases each). The CDR3 is 12 residues long. V was trimmed by 7 bases and J by 3 bases, leaving 13 bases between them. CDR1 SQVTM and CDR2 ANQGSEA come from the germline V gene. Written as DNA, the CDR3 is TGCAGCGCCGAGGGGGGAGGCTACGAGCAGTACTTC. Amino acid sequence: CSAEGGGYEQYF.

This clonotype occurred many times. The gene calls are TRBV6-5 and TRBJ2-7; either TRBD1 or TRBD2 may supply D (5 bases each). The V gene lost 2 bases and the J gene lost 6 bases, with 5 bases spanning the gap. CDR3 length: 11 residues. Germline-derived CDR1 and CDR2 are MNHEY and SVGAGI. CDR3 sequence reads: CASSYGTEQYF. CDR3 sequence (DNA): TGTGCCAGCAGTTACGGGACCGAGCAGTACTTC.

This clonotype turned up a few times. V is TRBV11-2 and J is TRBJ2-1; 11 bases are shared with TRBD2. This CDR3 region has 15 residues. V was pared by 3 bases and J by 5 bases, with 3 bases of the junction left unmatched. Germline CDR1 reads SGHAT; CDR2 reads FQNNGV. CDR3 bases: TGTGCCAGCAGCTTTGGACTAGCGGGTCACAATGAGCAGTTCTTC. This translates into CASSFGLAGHNEQFF.

At least ten counts were recorded for this clonotype. The CDR3 nucleotides are TGTGCCAGCAGCGTAGAGGCGGGAACGGAGACCCAGTACTTC. The encoded protein is CASSVEAGTETQYF. This sequence joins TRBV9 and TRBJ2-5; perhaps TRBD2 as D (6 bases). The germline CDR1 and CDR2 sequences are SGDLS and YYNGEE. The CDR3 covers 14 residues. V lost 0 bases and J lost 5, with 11 bases in between.

The chain couples TRBV5-1 to TRBJ2-5, with 8 nucleotides matching TRBD2. After removal of 6 bases from V and 5 bases from J, the junction contained 18 bases not matched to a gene. CDR1 is SGHRS, CDR2 YFSETQ, per germline. The CDR3 consists of 17 residues. The CDR3 loop is CASTRGGLVGAGETQYF. CDR3 sequence (DNA): TGCGCCAGCACCCGCGGGGGACTAGTGGGAGCTGGGGAGACCCAGTACTTC.

J is TRBJ2-2 and V is TRBV5-1, with TRBD2 identical over 7 bases. Germline-derived CDR1 and CDR2 are SGHRS and YFSETQ. V lost 4 bases, J lost 3 bases, and 3 bases stayed unmatched. This CDR3 is 14 amino acids long. The CDR3 here is CASSLGLYTGELFF. CDR3 in DNA: TGCGCCAGCAGCCTGGGACTATACACCGGGGAGCTGTTTTTT.

This sequence joins TRBV20-1 and TRBJ2-1, with D tentatively TRBD2 (5 bases). V lost 0 bases and J lost 4, with 10 bases in between. The V gene's germline CDR1 is DFQATT and CDR2 SNEGSKA (reference sequence). CDR3 length: 14 amino acids. CDR3 in DNA: TGCAGTGCTAGAGAAATGAGGGTATACAATGAGCAGTTCTTC. Residues: CSAREMRVYNEQFF.

Points on this clonotype: The junction shows a germline mismatch at one end, possibly a read error. The chain carries TRBV9 and TRBJ1-5; the D gene is possibly TRBD1 (6 bases). CDR1 SGDLS and CDR2 YYNGEE come from the germline V gene. The CDR3 is 15 residues long. Written as DNA, the CDR3 is TGTGCCAGCAGTAGAACAGGGAATAGCAATCAGCCACAGCATTTT. It specifies CASSRTGNSNQPQHF.

This clonotype was counted many times. This rearrangement joins TRBV5-1 to TRBJ2-1; 7 nucleotides line up with TRBD2. V shed 1 base and J 5 bases; nucleotides not matched to a gene: 6. In germline, CDR1 is SGHRS, CDR2 YFSETQ. The CDR3 is 15 residues long. Here the CDR3 reads CASSLLGLGDNEQFF. CDR3 nucleotides: TGCGCCAGCAGCTTGCTCGGACTAGGTGACAATGAGCAGTTCTTC.

In its sample, this clonotype was seen many times. CDR3 in DNA: TGTGCCAGCAGCCCCCGAGGGGGGAGATCGAACACCGGGGAGCTGTTTTTT. It translates to CASSPRGGRSNTGELFF. The V call is TRBV5-5, the J call TRBJ2-2; D tentatively reads TRBD1 or TRBD2 (6 bases each). The germline V gene has CDR1 SGHKS and CDR2 YYEKEE (reference sequence). V lost 4 bases and J 0 bases, leaving 16 bases between the germline ends. The CDR3 is 17 amino acids.

This clonotype was observed a few times. This chain links TRBV19 with TRBJ1-1; the D gene is possibly TRBD1 (5 bases). This CDR3 spans 13 amino acids. Germline V gene data show CDR1 as LNHDA and CDR2 as SQIVND (reference sequence). The ends were cut back, 6 bases at V and 5 bases at J, with 13 bases in the middle. CDR3 in amino acids: CASRLGRGTEAFF. The CDR3, as DNA: TGTGCCAGTAGGTTGGGTAGGGGAACTGAAGCTTTCTTT. The complete variable domain, with remaining parts taken from reference TRBV19 and TRBJ1-1, reads DGGITQSPKYLFRKEGQNVTLSCEQNLNHDAMYWYRQDPGQGLRLIYYSQIVNDFQKGDIAEGYSVSREKKESFPLTVTSAQKNPTAFYLCASRLGRGTEAFFGQGTRLTVV.

There are many counts of this clonotype. The chain employs TRBV5-1 and TRBJ2-2; D unresolved. Between the trimmed V and J ends, which lost 0 bases and 3 bases, there was a span of 9 bases. Per germline, CDR1 SGHRS and CDR2 YFSETQ. The CDR3 is 15 amino acids. The CDR3 DNA reads TGCGCCAGCAGCTTGGCCAGGAGCTACACCGGGGAGCTGTTTTTT. Protein product: CASSLARSYTGELFF.

This clonotype was recorded many times. V usage is TRBV25-1 and J usage is TRBJ1-1; 9 bases agree with TRBD1. Germline V gene lookup returns CDR1 MGHDK and CDR2 SYGVNS. The length of the CDR3 is 11 residues. With V trimmed by 8 bases and J by 11 bases, 6 bases remained unmatched. The DNA for the CDR3 is TGTGCCAGCCGAGACAGGGGGGGGGCTTTCTTT. Protein sequence: CASRDRGGAFF.

This clonotype was counted at least ten times. The chain is built from TRBV20-1 and TRBJ2-7; D not resolved. The CDR3 is 14 amino acids. CDR1 is DFQATT, CDR2 SNEGSKA, per germline (reference sequence). V lost 0 bases and J lost 6, with 15 bases in between. The CDR3 DNA reads as TGCAGTGCTAGAGAACAAGGTCCGGCTAGCGAGCAGTACTTC. This gives the protein CSAREQGPASEQYF.

The chain joins TRBV2 to TRBJ2-1; 14 bases line up with TRBD2. The V segment lost 6 bases and the J segment 9 bases; nucleotides outside the gene matches: 13. Germline V gene sequence: CDR1 SNHLY, CDR2 FYNNEI. The CDR3 totals 17 residues. CDR3 sequence: CASSALLGLAGVGEQFF. The CDR3 bases are TGTGCCAGCAGCGCACTATTGGGACTAGCGGGAGTGGGTGAGCAGTTCTTC.

This clonotype was found many times. CDR3 in amino acids: CSARGTSGSDEQFF. CDR3 in DNA: TGCAGTGCTAGGGGGACTAGCGGGAGCGATGAGCAGTTCTTC. The chain links TRBV20-1 to TRBJ2-1; TRBD2 aligns across 14 bases. The V segment lost 3 bases and the J segment 8 bases; nucleotides outside the gene matches: 3. CDR1 and CDR2 (germline): DFQATT, SNEGSKA (reference sequence). This CDR3 is 14 amino acids long.

A word on this clonotype: An end of the junction does not agree with germline; a read error may underlie this. The chain carries TRBV20-1 and TRBJ1-5, with D hard to call. This CDR3 has 15 amino acids. CDR1 and CDR2 from the germline V gene are DFQATT and SNEGSKA (reference sequence). The CDR3 is CSARDDSRANEPQHF. The CDR3 DNA is TGCAGTGCTAGAGATGATTCTCGGGCCAATGAGCCCCAGCATTTT.

At least ten counts were recorded for this clonotype. This chain uses TRBV5-1 with TRBJ2-1; 9 nucleotides line up with TRBD2. The CDR3 runs to 16 residues. The V gene's germline CDR1 is SGHRS and CDR2 YFSETQ. J was trimmed by 6 bases and V by 0 bases; bases with no gene match: 7. In DNA, the CDR3 is TGCGCCAGCAGCTTGGATCGTAGCGGGAGTTCCAATGAGCAGTTCTTC. It encodes CASSLDRSGSSNEQFF.

This clonotype appeared many times. This chain joins TRBV20-1 and TRBJ1-5; 8 positions match TRBD1. Germline CDR1 reads DFQATT; CDR2 reads SNEGSKA (reference sequence). Unmatched junction bases numbered 10, after V lost 4 bases and J lost 8 bases. CDR3 size: 14 residues. CDR3 sequence: CSAISDRVGEPQHF. The DNA for the CDR3 is TGCAGTGCTATCTCGGACAGGGTGGGAGAGCCCCAGCATTTT.

This clonotype was counted at least ten times. This chain connects TRBV7-9 to TRBJ2-7; TRBD2 agrees at 10 bases. Germline CDR1 reads SEHNR; CDR2 reads FQNEAQ (reference sequence). With 0 bases clipped from V and 6 bases from J, the junction kept 14 bases outside the gene matches. This CDR3 has 18 amino acids. The CDR3 reads CASSLAPFGLAGEGEQYF. CDR3 coding DNA: TGTGCCAGCAGCTTAGCCCCCTTTGGGCTAGCGGGAGAGGGCGAGCAGTACTTC.

V is TRBV24-1 and J is TRBJ1-1; D call uncertain. The CDR3 loop spans 11 amino acids. Trimming removed 4 bases at V and 8 bases at J, with 7 bases between. CDR1 is KGHDR, CDR2 SFDVKD, per germline. CDR3 in amino acids: CATSDGTEAFF. The CDR3 nucleotides are TGTGCCACCAGTGACGGAACAGAAGCTTTCTTT.

The J gene is TRBJ2-5, the V gene TRBV10-2; TRBD2 aligns across 7 bases. V dropped 8 bases and J dropped 5; count of bases not matched to a gene: 8. The CDR3 runs 13 residues. Looked up from germline, CDR1 is WSHSY and CDR2 is SAAADI. The CDR3 reads CASGAGALETQYF. The CDR3 DNA reads TGCGCCAGCGGGGCGGGAGCCCTTGAGACCCAGTACTTC.

This clonotype was seen many times. The genes are TRBV5-1 and TRBJ2-1, with 10 bases lining up with TRBD2. Germline loops: CDR1 SGHRS, CDR2 YFSETQ. V was clipped by 5 bases and J by 7 bases; unmatched bases: 3. CDR3 length equals 13 residues. The CDR3 bases are TGCGCCAGCAGGCCTAGCGGGAGTAATGAGCAGTTCTTC. Its translation is CASRPSGSNEQFF.

This clonotype was counted many times. The chain links TRBV28 to TRBJ2-1; tentatively, D is TRBD1 or TRBD2 (5 bases each). V lost 11 bases and J lost 2, with 25 bases in between. The germline V gene encodes CDR1 MDHEN and CDR2 SYDVKM. This CDR3 has 17 residues. CDR3 protein: CAAAPGRDSWAYNEQFF. The CDR3 nucleotides are TGTGCCGCCGCGCCGGGACGCGACTCTTGGGCCTACAATGAGCAGTTCTTC.

This clonotype was detected ten times or more. V is TRBV5-6 and J is TRBJ1-1; weak D call: TRBD1 (5 bases). The CDR3 is made up of 14 amino acids. V lost 4 bases to trimming and J lost 1 base, with 11 bases between them. Germline assignment: CDR1 SGHDT and CDR2 YYEEEE. The CDR3 sequence is CASSHRTANTEAFF. CDR3 in DNA: TGTGCCAGCAGCCACAGGACGGCGAACACTGAAGCTTTCTTT.

At least ten counts were recorded for this clonotype. This sequence joins TRBV5-1 and TRBJ1-1; unclear D gene. With 0 bases removed from V and 2 bases from J, the gap between germline ends came to 11 bases. Germline V CDR1 and CDR2: SGHRS, YFSETQ. This CDR3 region has 15 residues. The CDR3 DNA reads as TGCGCCAGCAGCTTGGCCATGGCCTCAAACACTGAAGCTTTCTTT. It yields the protein CASSLAMASNTEAFF.